Sequencing of this T cell receptor beta chain was carried out in a study of blood T cell repertoires in COVID-19. CDR3 length equals 15 residues. Trimming pared 5 bases from V and 1 base from J, leaving 14 bases between. The germline V gene has CDR1 WNHNN and CDR2 SYGVQD (reference sequence). Authors' methods: Reference gene primer amplification in the assay estimated nucleated cell counts. Sequenced by immunoSEQ multiplex PCR; TCRdb stores in-frame clones only, minus some. Clone size and V and J calls were adopted from that table, with D and trimming inferred from the DNA. The sample contains about 330,000 clones, roughly 86% of which appear only once.

The sample consisted of peripheral blood. The V gene is TRBV10-1, the J gene TRBJ1-2, with unresolved D. The TCR was taken from a man under 40 with COVID-19, enrolled during active disease. The CDR3 loop reads CASSPQRVNNYGYTF. The CDR3 region has the DNA TGCGCCAGCAGTCCACAGAGGGTGAATAACTATGGCTACACCTTC.